This TCR beta chain was recovered during a study of blood T cells in healthy people across ages. The authors ran a second PCR of roughly 6 to 12 cycles using a sample-barcoded 5' primer and a J-beta primer mix. TCRdb analysed the 5' RACE reads with MiXCR anew, one entry per CDR3 protein. The data contain about 730,000 distinct CDR3 sequences, around 46% of them singletons. The TCR originated in a woman aged 60-75 years in good health. The sample was blood.

The CDR3 sequence: CASNLWTVNTGELFF. CDR3 nucleotides: TGTGCCAGCAACCTTTGGACGGTGAACACCGGGGAGCTGTTTTTT. The chain is built from TRBV2 and TRBJ2-2; D is undetermined. V lost 7 bases, J lost 1 base, and 13 bases lay in between. The CDR3 loop spans 15 amino acids. Germline CDR1 and CDR2: SNHLY and FYNNEI.